What follows are 5 T cell receptor beta chains derived from one specimen sequenced in a study of cytomegalovirus exposure and HLA in healthy donors. Data came from immunoSEQ multiplex PCR; TCRdb stores just in-frame clones and leaves some out. This repertoire shows more than 90,000 clones, 80% to 90% found once; its top ten account for about 4.2%. Sequencing was performed on PBMCs. These TCRs come from a man younger than 35 in good health and CMV-seropositive.

The sample holds one count of this clone. The chain uses TRBV4-1 and TRBJ2-1, with 7 positions matching TRBD2. Germline-derived CDR1 and CDR2 are MGHRA and YSYEKL. This CDR3 spans 17 amino acids. V dropped 3 bases and J dropped 5; count of bases not matched to a gene: 13. In nucleotides, the CDR3 is TGCGCCAGCAGCCAGTCGGTACCCAGCGGGGACCACAATGAGCAGTTCTTC. Protein sequence: CASSQSVPSGDHNEQFF.

In its sample, this clone was seen once. The CDR3 region has the DNA TGTGCCAGCAGTTTCCTTCAGGGGCCCCAGCATTTT. Translating gives CASSFLQGPQHF. The rearrangement joins TRBV28 to TRBJ1-5, with D perhaps TRBD1 (5 bases). V lost 3 bases to trimming and J lost 9 bases, with 9 bases between them. Germline CDR1 and CDR2: MDHEN and SYDVKM. This CDR3 comprises 12 residues.

This clone has a single count. The rearrangement uses TRBV29-1 and TRBJ2-1; 11 bases match TRBD2. This CDR3 has 14 residues. The V gene's germline CDR1 is SQVTM and CDR2 ANQGSEA. With V trimmed by 1 base and J by 8 bases, 4 bases remained unmatched. The CDR3 here is CSVEGLAGGDEQFF. CDR3 nucleotides: TGCAGCGTTGAAGGGCTAGCGGGGGGTGATGAGCAGTTCTTC.

The sample holds one count of this clone. The V gene is TRBV5-4, the J gene TRBJ2-7, with TRBD1 identical over 7 bases. The CDR3 is made up of 14 amino acids. Germline CDR1 SGHNT, CDR2 YYREEE (reference sequence). Trimming removed 4 bases from V and 5 bases from J; junction bases left unmatched: 9. The CDR3 reads CASSAQTGSDEQYF. The CDR3 bases are TGTGCCAGCAGCGCCCAGACAGGGTCGGACGAGCAGTACTTC.

V gene TRBV28 combines with J gene TRBJ2-7; no definite D call. The germline V gene has CDR1 MDHEN and CDR2 SYDVKM. The CDR3 runs 14 residues. Trimming pared 3 bases from V and 7 bases from J, leaving 16 bases between. The DNA for the CDR3 is TGTGCCAGCAGTTTCAGTGGCGTCTCCGGGGAGCAGTACTTC. It yields the protein CASSFSGVSGEQYF.